The T cell receptor beta chain under discussion was sequenced for a study of early T cells in non-severe SARS-CoV-2 infection. Study summary: The sequenced material was bulk RNA from unsorted whole blood, and its chains were unpaired. General observations from the study: The matching step, a VDJdb search, favored anti-spike CD8 responses and missed private and CD4 specificities.

The germline gives CDR1 MNHNS, CDR2 SASEGT. The V gene lost 3 bases and the J gene lost 0 bases, with 13 bases spanning the gap. The CDR3 runs 16 residues. Researchers attached unique molecular identifiers to individual cDNA molecules. TCRdb reanalysed the 5' RACE reads using MiXCR and keeps one entry per CDR3 protein. Found here are roughly 53,000 distinct CDR3 sequences, roughly 8.8% of them singletons; the top ten hold roughly 20%. As for this clonotype: Its target is not known.

This sequence joins TRBV6-1 and TRBJ2-3; maybe TRBD1 (6 bases). The sample consisted of whole blood. The sequence derives from an adult who was a healthcare worker with PCR-confirmed SARS-CoV-2 infection or an uninfected control (not recorded which). CDR3 DNA: TGTGCCAGCAGTGACCTCCAGGGGTTTAGCACAGATACGCAGTATTTT. This codes for CASSDLQGFSTDTQYF.